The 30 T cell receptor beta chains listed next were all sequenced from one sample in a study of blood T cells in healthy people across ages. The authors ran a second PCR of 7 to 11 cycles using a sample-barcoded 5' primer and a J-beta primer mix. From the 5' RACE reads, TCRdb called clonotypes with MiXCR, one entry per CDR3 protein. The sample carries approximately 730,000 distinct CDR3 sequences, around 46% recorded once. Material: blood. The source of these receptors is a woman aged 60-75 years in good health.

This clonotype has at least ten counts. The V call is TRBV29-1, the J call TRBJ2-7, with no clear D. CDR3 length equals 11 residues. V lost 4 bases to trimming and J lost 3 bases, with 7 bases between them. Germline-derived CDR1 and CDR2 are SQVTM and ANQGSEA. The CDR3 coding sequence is TGCAGCGTTGTGGCCTTCTACGAGCAGTACTTC. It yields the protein CSVVAFYEQYF.

CDR3 sequence: CASSRDSPNEQYF. In nucleotides, the CDR3 is TGTGCCAGCAGCCGCGACTCCCCCAATGAGCAGTACTTC. This chain joins TRBV3-1 and TRBJ2-5, with no clear D. CDR1 is LGHDT and CDR2 is YNNKEL in the germline V gene (reference sequence). V was pared by 4 bases and J by 11 bases, with 17 bases between. The CDR3 length is 13 residues.

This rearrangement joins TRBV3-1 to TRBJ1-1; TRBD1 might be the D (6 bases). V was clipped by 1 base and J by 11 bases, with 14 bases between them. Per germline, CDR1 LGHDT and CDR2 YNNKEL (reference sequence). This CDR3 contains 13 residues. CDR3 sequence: CASSQAPGQGAFF. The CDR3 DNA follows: TGTGCCAGCAGCCAAGCCCCGGGACAAGGCGCTTTCTTT.

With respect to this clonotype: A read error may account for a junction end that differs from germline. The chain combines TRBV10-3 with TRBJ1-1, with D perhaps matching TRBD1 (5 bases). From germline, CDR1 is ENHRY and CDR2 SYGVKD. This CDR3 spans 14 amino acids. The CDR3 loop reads CAISEQEKNTEAFF. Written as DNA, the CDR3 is TGTGCCATTAGTGAACAGGAGAAGAACACTGAAGCTTTCTTT.

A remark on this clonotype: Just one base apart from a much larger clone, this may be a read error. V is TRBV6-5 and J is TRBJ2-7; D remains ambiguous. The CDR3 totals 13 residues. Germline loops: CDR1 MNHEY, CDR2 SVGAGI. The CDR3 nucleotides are TGTGCCGGCAGTTACCTTAGCTCCTACGAGCAGTACTTC. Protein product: CAGSYLSSYEQYF.

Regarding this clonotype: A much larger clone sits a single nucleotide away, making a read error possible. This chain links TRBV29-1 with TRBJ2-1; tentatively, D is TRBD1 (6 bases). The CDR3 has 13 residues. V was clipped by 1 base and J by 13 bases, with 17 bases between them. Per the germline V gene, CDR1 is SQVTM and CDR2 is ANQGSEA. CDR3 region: CSVEGQGLETQFF. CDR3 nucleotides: TGCAGCGTTGAAGGCCAGGGGCTCGAGACCCAGTTCTTC.

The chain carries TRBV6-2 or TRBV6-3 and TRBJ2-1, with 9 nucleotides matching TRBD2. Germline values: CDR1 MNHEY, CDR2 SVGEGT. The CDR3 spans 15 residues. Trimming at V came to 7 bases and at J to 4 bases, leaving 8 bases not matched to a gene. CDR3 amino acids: CASTKRREGYNEQFF. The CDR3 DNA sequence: TGTGCCAGCACCAAGAGGCGGGAGGGATACAATGAGCAGTTCTTC.

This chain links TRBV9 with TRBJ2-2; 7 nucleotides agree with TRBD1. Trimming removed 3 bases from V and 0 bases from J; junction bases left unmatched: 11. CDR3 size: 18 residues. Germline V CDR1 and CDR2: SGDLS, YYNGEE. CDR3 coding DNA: TGTGCCAGCAGCGCTAGACAGGGCTACCTACCGAACACCGGGGAGCTGTTTTTT. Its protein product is CASSARQGYLPNTGELFF.

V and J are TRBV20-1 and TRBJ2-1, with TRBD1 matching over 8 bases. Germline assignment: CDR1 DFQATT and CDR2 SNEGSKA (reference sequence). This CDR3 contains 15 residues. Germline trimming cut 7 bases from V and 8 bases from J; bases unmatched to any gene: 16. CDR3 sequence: CSVRGDRHRGDEQFF. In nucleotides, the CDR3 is TGCAGTGTCAGAGGGGACAGGCACCGCGGGGATGAGCAGTTCTTC.

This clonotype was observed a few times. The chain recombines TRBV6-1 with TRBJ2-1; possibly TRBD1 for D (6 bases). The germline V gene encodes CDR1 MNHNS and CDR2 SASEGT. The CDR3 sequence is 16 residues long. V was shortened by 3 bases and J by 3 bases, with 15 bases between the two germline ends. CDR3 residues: CASSEVVGQNYNEQFF. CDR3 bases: TGTGCCAGCAGTGAGGTAGTTGGACAGAACTACAATGAGCAGTTCTTC.

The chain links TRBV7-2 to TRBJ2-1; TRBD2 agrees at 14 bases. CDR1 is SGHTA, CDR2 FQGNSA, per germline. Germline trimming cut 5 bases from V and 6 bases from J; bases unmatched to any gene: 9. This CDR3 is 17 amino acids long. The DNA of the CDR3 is TGTGCCAGCAGCCAGGGGACTAGCGGGAGATCTGGCAATGAGCAGTTCTTC. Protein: CASSQGTSGRSGNEQFF. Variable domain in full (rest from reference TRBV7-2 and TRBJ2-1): GAGVSQSPSNKVTEKGKDVELRCDPISGHTALYWYRQSLGQGLEFLIYFQGNSAPDKSGLPSDRFSAERTGGSVSTLTIQRTQQEDSAVYLCASSQGTSGRSGNEQFFGPGTRLTVL.

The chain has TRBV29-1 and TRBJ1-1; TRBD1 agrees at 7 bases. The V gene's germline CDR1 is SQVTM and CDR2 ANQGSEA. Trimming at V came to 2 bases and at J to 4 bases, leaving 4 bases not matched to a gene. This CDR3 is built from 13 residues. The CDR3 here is CSVEQGEGTEAFF. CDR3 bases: TGCAGCGTTGAACAGGGGGAAGGCACTGAAGCTTTCTTT.

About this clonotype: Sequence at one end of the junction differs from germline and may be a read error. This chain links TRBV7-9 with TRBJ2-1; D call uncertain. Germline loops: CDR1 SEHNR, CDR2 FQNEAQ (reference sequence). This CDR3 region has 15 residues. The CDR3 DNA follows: TGTGCCAGCGGCTTAGATCTAGGAGCCTACAATGAGCAGTTCTTC. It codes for CASGLDLGAYNEQFF.

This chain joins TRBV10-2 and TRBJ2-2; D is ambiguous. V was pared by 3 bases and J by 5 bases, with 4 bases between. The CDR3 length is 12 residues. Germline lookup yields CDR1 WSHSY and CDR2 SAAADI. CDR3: CASSEPTGELFF. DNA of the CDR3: TGCGCCAGCAGTGAACCTACCGGGGAGCTGTTTTTT.

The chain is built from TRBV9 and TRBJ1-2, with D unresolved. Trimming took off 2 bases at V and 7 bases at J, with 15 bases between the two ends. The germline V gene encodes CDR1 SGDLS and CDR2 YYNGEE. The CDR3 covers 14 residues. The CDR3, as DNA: TGTGCCAGCAGCGTCGAGGGAGGGTTCGGTGGCTACACCTTC. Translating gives CASSVEGGFGGYTF.

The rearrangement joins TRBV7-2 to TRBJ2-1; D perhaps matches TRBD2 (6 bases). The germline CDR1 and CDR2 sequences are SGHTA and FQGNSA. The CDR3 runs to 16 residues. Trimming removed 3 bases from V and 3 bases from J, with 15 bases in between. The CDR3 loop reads CASSFLGGIDYNEQFF. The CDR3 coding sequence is TGTGCCAGCAGCTTCCTCGGGGGAATCGACTACAATGAGCAGTTCTTC. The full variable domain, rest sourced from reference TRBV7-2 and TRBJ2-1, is GAGVSQSPSNKVTEKGKDVELRCDPISGHTALYWYRQSLGQGLEFLIYFQGNSAPDKSGLPSDRFSAERTGGSVSTLTIQRTQQEDSAVYLCASSFLGGIDYNEQFFGPGTRLTVL.

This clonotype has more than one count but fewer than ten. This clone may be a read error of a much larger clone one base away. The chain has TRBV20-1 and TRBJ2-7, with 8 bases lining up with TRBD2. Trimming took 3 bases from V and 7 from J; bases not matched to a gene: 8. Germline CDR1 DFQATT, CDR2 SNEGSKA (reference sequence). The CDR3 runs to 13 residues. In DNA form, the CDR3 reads TGCAGTGCTAGCGGGGGGGGAGACAATGAGCAGTACTTC. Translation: CSASGGGDNEQYF.

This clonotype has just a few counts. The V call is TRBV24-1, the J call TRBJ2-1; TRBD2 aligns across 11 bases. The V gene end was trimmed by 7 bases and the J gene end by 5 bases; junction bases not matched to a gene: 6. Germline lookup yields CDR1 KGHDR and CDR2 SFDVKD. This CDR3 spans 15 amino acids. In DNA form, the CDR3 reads TGTGCCACCAGAGTAGCGGGAGGGCGTAACAATGAGCAGTTCTTC. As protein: CATRVAGGRNNEQFF.

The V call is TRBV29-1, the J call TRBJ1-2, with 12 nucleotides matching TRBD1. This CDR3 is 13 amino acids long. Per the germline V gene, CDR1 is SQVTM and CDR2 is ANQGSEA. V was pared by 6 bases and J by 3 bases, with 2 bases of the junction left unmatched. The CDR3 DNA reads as TGCAGCGTGGGACAGGGGGCGGACTATGGCTACACCTTC. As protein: CSVGQGADYGYTF.

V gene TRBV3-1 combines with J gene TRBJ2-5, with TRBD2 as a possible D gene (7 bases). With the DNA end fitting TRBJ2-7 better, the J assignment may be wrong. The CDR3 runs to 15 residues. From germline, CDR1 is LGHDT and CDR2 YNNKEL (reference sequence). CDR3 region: CASSQVMGGLGEQYF. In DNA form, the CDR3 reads TGTGCCAGCAGCCAAGTAATGGGGGGGCTGGGCGAGCAGTACTTC.

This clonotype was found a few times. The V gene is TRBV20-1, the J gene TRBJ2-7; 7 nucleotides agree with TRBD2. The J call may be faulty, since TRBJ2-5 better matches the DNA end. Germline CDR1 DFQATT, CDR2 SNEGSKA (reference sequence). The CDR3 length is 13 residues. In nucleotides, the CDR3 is TGCAGTGCTAGAGCCGGGGGGATGCAGACCCAGTACTTC. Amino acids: CSARAGGMQTQYF.

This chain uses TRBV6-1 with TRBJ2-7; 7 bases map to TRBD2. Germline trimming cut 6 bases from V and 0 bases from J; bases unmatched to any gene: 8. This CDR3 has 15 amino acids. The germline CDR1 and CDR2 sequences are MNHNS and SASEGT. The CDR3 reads CASRRGSSGSYEQYF. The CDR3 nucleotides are TGTGCCAGCAGAAGAGGGTCTAGCGGCTCCTACGAGCAGTACTTC.

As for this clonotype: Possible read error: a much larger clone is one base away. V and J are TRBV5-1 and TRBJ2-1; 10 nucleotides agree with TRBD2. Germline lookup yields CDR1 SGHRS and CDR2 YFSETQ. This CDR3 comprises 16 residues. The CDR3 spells CASSGPLAGDYSEQFF. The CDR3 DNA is TGCGCCAGCAGTGGGCCTCTAGCGGGAGACTACAGTGAGCAGTTCTTC.

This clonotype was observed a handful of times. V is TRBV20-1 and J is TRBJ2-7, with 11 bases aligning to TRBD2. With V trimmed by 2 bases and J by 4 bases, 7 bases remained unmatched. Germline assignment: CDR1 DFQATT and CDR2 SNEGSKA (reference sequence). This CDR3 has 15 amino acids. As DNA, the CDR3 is TGCAGTGCTAGACACCGGGGGACTAGCGGTTACGAGCAGTACTTC. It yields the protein CSARHRGTSGYEQYF.

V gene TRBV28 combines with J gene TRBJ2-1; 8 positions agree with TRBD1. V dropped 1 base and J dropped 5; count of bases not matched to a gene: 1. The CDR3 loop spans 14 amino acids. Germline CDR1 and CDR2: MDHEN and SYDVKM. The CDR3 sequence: CASSLYRGDNEQFF. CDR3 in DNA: TGTGCCAGCAGTTTATACAGGGGGGACAATGAGCAGTTCTTC.

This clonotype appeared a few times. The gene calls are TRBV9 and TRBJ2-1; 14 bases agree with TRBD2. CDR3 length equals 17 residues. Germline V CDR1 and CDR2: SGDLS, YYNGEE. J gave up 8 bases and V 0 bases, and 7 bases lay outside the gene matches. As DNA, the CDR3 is TGTGCCAGCAGCGTAGCTCTGACTAGCGGGGGGGCACATGAGCAGTTCTTC. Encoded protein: CASSVALTSGGAHEQFF.

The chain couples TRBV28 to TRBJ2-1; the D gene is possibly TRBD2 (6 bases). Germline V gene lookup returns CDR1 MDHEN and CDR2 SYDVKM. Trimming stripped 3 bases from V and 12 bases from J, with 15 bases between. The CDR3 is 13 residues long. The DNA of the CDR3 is TGTGCCAGCAGTTTCCCAGGGACTCCGACGCAGTTCTTC. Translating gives CASSFPGTPTQFF.

The CDR3 nucleotides read TGTGCCAGCAGCCAAGAACTACTTCGGGACGAGCAGTACTTC. Translating gives CASSQELLRDEQYF. The V gene is TRBV4-2, the J gene TRBJ2-1; D gene ambiguous. The last part of the DNA fits TRBJ2-7 better; the J call may be wrong. Germline lookup yields CDR1 LGHNA and CDR2 YNFKEQ. This CDR3 is built from 14 residues.

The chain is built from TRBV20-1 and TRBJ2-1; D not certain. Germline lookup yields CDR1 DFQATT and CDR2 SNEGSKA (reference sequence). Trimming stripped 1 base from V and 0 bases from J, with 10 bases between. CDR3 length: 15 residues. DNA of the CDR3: TGCAGTGCTAGAGGGGTTCCGAGCTCCTACAATGAGCAGTTCTTC. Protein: CSARGVPSSYNEQFF.

CDR3 amino acids: CSASSGTSGVYNEQFF. The CDR3 nucleotides read TGCAGTGCTTCCTCAGGGACTAGCGGGGTTTACAATGAGCAGTTCTTC. The chain links TRBV20-1 to TRBJ2-1, with 13 nucleotides matching TRBD2. Looked up from germline, CDR1 is DFQATT and CDR2 is SNEGSKA (reference sequence). The CDR3 has 16 residues. The J segment lost 4 bases and the V segment lost 5 bases, leaving 8 bases of the junction unmatched.